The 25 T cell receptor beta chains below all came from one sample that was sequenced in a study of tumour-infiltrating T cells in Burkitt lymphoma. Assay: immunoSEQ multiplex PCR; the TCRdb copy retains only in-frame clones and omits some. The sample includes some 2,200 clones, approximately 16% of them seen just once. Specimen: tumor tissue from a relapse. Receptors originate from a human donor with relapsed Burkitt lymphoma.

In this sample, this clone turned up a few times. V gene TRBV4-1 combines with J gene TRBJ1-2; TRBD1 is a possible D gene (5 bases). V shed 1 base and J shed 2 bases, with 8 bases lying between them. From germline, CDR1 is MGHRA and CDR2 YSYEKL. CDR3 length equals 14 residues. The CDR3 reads CASSQADSNYGYTF. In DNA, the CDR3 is TGCGCCAGCAGCCAAGCCGACAGCAACTATGGCTACACCTTC.

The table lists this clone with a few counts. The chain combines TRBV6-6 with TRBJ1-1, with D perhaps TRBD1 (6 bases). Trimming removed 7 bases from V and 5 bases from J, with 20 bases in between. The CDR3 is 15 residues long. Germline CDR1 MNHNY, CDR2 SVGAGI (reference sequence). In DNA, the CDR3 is TGTGCCAGCAAAGCGGACTCAGGGGAGGGGACTGAAGCTTTCTTT. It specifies CASKADSGEGTEAFF.

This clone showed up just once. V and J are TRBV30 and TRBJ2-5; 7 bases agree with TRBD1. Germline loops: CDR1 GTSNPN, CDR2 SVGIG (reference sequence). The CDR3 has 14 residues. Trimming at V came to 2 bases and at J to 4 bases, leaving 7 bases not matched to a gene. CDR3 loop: CAWSPGTVRETQYF. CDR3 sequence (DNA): TGTGCCTGGAGTCCCGGGACAGTCAGAGAGACCCAGTACTTC.

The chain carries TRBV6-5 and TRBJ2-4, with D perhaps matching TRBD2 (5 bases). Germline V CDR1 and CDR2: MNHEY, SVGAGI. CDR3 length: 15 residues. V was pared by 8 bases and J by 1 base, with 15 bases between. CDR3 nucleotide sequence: TGTGCCAGCCGGGGTGACCCCGGGGCCAAAAACATTCAGTACTTC. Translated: CASRGDPGAKNIQYF.

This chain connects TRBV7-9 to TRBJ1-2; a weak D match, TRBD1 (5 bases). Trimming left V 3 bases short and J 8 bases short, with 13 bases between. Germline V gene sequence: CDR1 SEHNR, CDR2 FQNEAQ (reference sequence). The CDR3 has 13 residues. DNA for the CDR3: TGTGCCAGCAGCTTGGACGGGGGAGGAGGCTACACCTTC. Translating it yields CASSLDGGGGYTF.

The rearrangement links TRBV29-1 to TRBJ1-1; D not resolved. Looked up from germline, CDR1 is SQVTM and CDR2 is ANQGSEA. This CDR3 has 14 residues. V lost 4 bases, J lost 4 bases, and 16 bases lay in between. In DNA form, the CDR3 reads TGCAGCGTTGGGGAATTGTATAAGATCACTGAAGCTTTCTTT. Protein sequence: CSVGELYKITEAFF.

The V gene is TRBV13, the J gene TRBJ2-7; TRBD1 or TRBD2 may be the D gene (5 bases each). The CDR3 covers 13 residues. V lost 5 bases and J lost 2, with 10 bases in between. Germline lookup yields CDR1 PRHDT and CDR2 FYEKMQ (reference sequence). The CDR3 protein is CASSEGPPYEQYF. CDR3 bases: TGTGCCAGCAGCGAGGGACCCCCCTACGAGCAGTACTTC.

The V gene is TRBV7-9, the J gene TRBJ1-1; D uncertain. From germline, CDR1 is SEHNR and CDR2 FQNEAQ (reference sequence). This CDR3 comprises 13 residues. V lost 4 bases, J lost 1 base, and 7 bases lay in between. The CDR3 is CASSWNKNTEAFF. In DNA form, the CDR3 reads TGTGCCAGCAGCTGGAACAAGAACACTGAAGCTTTCTTT.

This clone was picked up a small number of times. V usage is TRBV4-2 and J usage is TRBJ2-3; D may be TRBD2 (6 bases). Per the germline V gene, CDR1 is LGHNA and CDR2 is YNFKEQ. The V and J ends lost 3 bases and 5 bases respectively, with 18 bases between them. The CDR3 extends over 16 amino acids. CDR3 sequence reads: CASSHDGSGSRDTQYF. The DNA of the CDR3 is TGTGCCAGCAGCCACGACGGGAGCGGCTCAAGAGATACGCAGTATTTT.

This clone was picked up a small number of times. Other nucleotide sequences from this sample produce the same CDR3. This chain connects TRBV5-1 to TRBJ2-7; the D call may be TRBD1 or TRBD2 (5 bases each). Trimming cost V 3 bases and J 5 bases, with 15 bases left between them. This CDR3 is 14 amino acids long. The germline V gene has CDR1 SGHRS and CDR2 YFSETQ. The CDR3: CASSSGTVGDEQYF. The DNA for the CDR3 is TGCGCCAGCAGCTCAGGGACCGTGGGGGACGAGCAGTACTTC.

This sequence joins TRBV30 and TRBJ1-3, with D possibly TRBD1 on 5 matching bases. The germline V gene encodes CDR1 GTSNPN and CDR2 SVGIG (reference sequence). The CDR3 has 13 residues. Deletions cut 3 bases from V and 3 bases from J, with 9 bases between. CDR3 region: CAWRGGFGNTIYF. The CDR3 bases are TGTGCCTGGAGGGGGGGGTTTGGAAACACCATATATTTT.

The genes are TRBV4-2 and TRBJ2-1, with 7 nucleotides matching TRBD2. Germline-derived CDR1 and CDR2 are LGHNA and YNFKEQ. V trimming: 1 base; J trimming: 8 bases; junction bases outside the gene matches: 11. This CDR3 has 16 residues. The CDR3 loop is CASSQAWGGEGDEQFF. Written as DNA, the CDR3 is TGTGCCAGCAGCCAAGCCTGGGGGGGGGAAGGCGATGAGCAGTTCTTC.

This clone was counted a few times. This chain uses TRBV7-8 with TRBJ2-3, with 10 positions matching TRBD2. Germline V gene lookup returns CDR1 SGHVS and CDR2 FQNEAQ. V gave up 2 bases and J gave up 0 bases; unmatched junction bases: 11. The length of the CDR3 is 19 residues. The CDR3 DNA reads TGTGCCAGCAGCTTACCTAAGCGGGGGGGCCCCCTTAGCACAGATACGCAGTATTTT. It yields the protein CASSLPKRGGPLSTDTQYF.

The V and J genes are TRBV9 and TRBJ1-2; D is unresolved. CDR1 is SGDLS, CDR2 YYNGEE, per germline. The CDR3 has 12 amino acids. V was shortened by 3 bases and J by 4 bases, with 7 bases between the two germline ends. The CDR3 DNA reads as TGTGCCAGCAGCGCGGACGGCTATGGCTACACCTTC. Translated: CASSADGYGYTF.

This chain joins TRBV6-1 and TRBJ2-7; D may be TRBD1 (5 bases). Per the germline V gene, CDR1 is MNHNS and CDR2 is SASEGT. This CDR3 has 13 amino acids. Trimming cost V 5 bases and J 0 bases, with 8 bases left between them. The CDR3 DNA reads TGTGCCAGCAGTTTACAGGACTCCTACGAGCAGTACTTC. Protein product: CASSLQDSYEQYF.

The CDR3 here is CASSYSTGQGIYEQYF. The CDR3 bases are TGTGCCAGCAGTTACTCGACCGGACAGGGAATATACGAGCAGTACTTC. The genes are TRBV6-6 and TRBJ2-7, with 8 bases that match TRBD1. The trim removed 0 bases at V and 4 bases at J, leaving 8 bases unmatched. This CDR3 spans 16 amino acids. Germline assignment: CDR1 MNHNY and CDR2 SVGAGI (reference sequence).

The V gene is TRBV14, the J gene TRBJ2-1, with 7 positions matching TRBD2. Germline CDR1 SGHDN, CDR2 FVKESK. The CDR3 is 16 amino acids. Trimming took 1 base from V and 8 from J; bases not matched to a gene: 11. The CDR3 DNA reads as TGTGCCAGCAGCCAAGTGTTCACCGCGGGAGCGTATGAGCAGTTCTTC. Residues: CASSQVFTAGAYEQFF.

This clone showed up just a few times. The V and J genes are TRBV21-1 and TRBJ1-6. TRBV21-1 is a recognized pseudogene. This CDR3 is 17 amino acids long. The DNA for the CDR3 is TGTGCCAGCAGGATCGACCCTAGGTACTCCTATAATTCACCCCTCCACTTT. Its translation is CASRIDPRYSYNSPLHF.

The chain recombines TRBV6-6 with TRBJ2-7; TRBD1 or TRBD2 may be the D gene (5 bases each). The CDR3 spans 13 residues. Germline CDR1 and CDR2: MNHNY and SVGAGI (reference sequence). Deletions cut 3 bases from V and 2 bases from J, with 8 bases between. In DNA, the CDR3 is TGTGCCAGCAGTTATTGGGGGACCTACGAGCAGTACTTC. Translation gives CASSYWGTYEQYF.

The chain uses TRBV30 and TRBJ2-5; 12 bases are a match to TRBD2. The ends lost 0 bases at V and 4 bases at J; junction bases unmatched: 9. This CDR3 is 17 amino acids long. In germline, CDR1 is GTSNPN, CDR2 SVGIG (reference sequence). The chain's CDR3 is CAWSVGTSGFLGETQYF. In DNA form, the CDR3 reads TGTGCCTGGAGTGTAGGGACTAGCGGGTTCCTTGGAGAGACCCAGTACTTC.

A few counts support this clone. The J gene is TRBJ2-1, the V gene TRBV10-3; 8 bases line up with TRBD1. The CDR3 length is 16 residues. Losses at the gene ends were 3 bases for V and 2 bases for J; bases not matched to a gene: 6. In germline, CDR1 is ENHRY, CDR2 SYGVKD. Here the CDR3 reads CAISDPRDRTYNEQFF. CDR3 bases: TGTGCCATCAGTGACCCCCGGGACAGGACCTACAATGAGCAGTTCTTC.

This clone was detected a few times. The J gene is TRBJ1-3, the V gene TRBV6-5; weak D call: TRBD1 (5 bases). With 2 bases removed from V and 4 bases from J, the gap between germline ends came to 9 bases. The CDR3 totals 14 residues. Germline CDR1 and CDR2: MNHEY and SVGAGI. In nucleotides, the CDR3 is TGTGCCAGCAGTTACACAGGCCCCGGAAACACCATATATTTT. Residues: CASSYTGPGNTIYF.

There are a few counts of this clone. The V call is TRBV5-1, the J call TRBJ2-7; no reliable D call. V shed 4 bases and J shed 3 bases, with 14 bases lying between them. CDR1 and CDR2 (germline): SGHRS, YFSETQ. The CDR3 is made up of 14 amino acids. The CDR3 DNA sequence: TGCGCCAGCAGCCGGTTGGGAAAAGTCTACGAGCAGTACTTC. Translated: CASSRLGKVYEQYF.

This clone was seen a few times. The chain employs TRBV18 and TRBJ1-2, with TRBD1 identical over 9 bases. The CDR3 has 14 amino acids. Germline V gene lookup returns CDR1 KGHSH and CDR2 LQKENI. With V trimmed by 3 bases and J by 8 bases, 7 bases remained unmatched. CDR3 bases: TGTGCCAGCTCACCCACTCGGACAGGGGAGGGCTACACCTTC. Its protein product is CASSPTRTGEGYTF.

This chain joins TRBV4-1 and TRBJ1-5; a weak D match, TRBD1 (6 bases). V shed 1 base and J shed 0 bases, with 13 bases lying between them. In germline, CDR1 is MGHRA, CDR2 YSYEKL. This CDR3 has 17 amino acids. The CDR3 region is CASSQGAGEDSNQPQHF. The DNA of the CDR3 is TGCGCCAGCAGCCAAGGGGCAGGGGAGGATAGCAATCAGCCCCAGCATTTT.